The source of this TCR beta chain is a study of T cells after yellow fever vaccination (dated by TCRdb to the late 2010s). Describing the broader study: Libraries from fractions with low cell numbers were prepared with the SMART-Seq v4 Ultra Low Input RNA kit. To track T-cell clones before and after primary and booster YFV17D yellow fever vaccination, bulk TCR alpha and beta repertoires were sequenced longitudinally. The cohort comprised two healthy male donors, one aged 18 to 30 and one aged 30 to 39 years. Blood samples were taken at several timepoints before and after primary and secondary immunization, and bulk PBMC replicates and cell subsets were isolated. Points the paper makes about the study in general: A small share of clonotypes occurred in both CD4 and CD8 compartments, likely arising from convergent recombination. Because abundant contaminating clonotypes from the bulk population could be contained in FACS-sorted repertoires, computational filtering was required. Most clones expanded after primary vaccination (96% of CD4 and 88% of CD8) were re-detected after the booster, suggesting that broad memory maintenance occurred. Compared with the primary T-cell response, the secondary T-cell response was faster but weaker, reaching its peak on day 5 rather than on day 15. Only two donors were included in the study, so the extent to which the findings can be generalized is limited.

TCR cDNA was synthesized by 5'RACE template switching, through which a universal primer site and unique molecular identifiers were introduced. cDNA synthesis was primed from both the TCR alpha and TCR beta constant segments. Two PCR steps were used to amplify libraries, with sample barcodes and sequencing adapters being added in the second step. Sequencing of the libraries was done on either Illumina HiSeq 2500 (2x100 bp) or NovaSeq (2x150 bp). The source study handled its data this way. Demultiplexing of reads and collapsing into UMI consensus sequences were performed with MIGEC, and V(D)J alignment was carried out with MiXCR. Using edgeR on replicate PBMC samples, clonotypes were called vaccine-responding if FDR was below 0.01 and the log2 fold change was above 5 up to day 15. Bulk clonotypes were assigned CD4 or CD8 identity according to which sequenced CD4 or CD8 repertoire held them at higher abundance. TCRdb passed the public sequencing reads through fastp at Q25 and MiXCR, retaining productive beta sequences. Rows matching on CDR3 protein sequence are summarized as one entry with the most common DNA and genes. TCRdb, rather than the study authors, made the V and J calls. Counted in this sample were approximately 70,000 distinct CDR3 sequences; approximately 7% of them appeared once. The ten largest clones represent around 37% of the sample.

As to this clonotype: What antigen it recognizes has not been identified. No base qualities exist here, and no much larger clone lies one base off it.

What the treatment or condition label conveys for this sample: live attenuated yellow fever vaccine strain. A standard Ficoll-Paque protocol was used to isolate PBMCs from peripheral blood. Dynabeads CD4 and CD8 positive selection kits were used to isolate CD4 and CD8 T-cell fractions. TriZol was used to extract RNA from bulk PBMCs, from CD4 and CD8 fractions, and from dextramer-positive and dextramer-negative fractions. The germline V gene gives CDR1 as SGHVS and CDR2 as FQNEAQ. From cysteine to phenylalanine, the CDR3 is 14 amino acids long. Just the 42-base CDR3 DNA is kept, in frame starting at base 1. V loses 2 bases of germline sequence and J loses 6 bases, and the interval between the two ends is 12 bases.

The sequence derives from a young man who received the YFV17D yellow fever vaccine. The sample consisted of CD8+ T cells sorted from PBMCs, taken more than 35 days after the first yellow fever vaccination. The chain links TRBV7-8 with TRBJ2-3; the best D guess is TRBD1, with 6 bases matching. The sequenced DNA is TGTGCCAGCAGCTTAAGCACAGGGAGTGATACGCAGTATTTT. Protein translation: CASSLSTGSDTQYF.